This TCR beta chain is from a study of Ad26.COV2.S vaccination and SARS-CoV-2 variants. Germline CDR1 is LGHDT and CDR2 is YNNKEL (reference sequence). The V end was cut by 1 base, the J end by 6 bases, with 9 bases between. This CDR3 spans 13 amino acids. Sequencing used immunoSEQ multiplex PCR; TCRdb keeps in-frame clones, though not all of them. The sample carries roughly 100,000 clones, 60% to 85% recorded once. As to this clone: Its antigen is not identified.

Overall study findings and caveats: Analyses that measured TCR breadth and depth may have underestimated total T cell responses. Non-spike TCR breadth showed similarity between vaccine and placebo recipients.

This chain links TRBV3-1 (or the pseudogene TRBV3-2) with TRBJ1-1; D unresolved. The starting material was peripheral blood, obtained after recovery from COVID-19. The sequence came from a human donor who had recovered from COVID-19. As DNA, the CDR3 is TGTGCCAGCAGCCAAGTAGGTAGGGCTGAAGCTTTCTTT. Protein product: CASSQVGRAEAFF.